The 14 T cell receptor beta chains below come from one sample, sequenced in a study of beta chain features in type 1 diabetes. The investigators reverse transcribed all of the isolated RNA, so they sequenced expressed TCRB transcripts. TCRdb's copy holds only in-frame clones and misses some; the assay was immunoSEQ multiplex PCR. The repertoire holds some 640,000 clones, with over 12% as singletons. These receptors are not linked to any known antigen. Overall study findings and caveats: Moderate yet significant TCRB CDR3 shortening was seen in Type 1 diabetes patients in all four CD4+ subsets.

The specimen sequenced was naive CD4+ T cells from blood. These receptor sequences come from a man aged 18-30 years with type 1 diabetes.

Only a few counts were recorded for this clone. The chain combines TRBV10-2 with TRBJ2-7; D ambiguous. CDR1 is WSHSY, CDR2 SAAADI, per germline. The CDR3 sequence is 11 residues long. V dropped 5 bases and J dropped 2 bases, with 4 bases sitting between them. The CDR3 sequence: CASSRAYEQYF. The CDR3 nucleotides read TGCGCCAGCAGTAGAGCCTACGAGCAGTACTTC.

The chain joins TRBV5-4 to TRBJ1-2; no firm D call. V dropped 0 bases and J dropped 2 bases, with 8 bases sitting between them. This CDR3 spans 14 amino acids. CDR1 and CDR2 from the germline V gene are SGHNT and YYREEE (reference sequence). The CDR3 protein is CASSLVQDNYGYTF. In DNA, the CDR3 is TGTGCCAGCAGCTTGGTTCAGGACAACTATGGCTACACCTTC.

The chain carries TRBV28 and TRBJ2-5; D is possibly TRBD1 or TRBD2 (7 bases each). Between the trimmed V and J ends, which lost 6 bases and 2 bases, there was a span of 19 bases. CDR1 is MDHEN, CDR2 SYDVKM, per germline. CDR3 length equals 16 residues. CDR3 region: CASSRGGGGQQETQYF. DNA of the CDR3: TGTGCCAGCAGCCGAGGGGGCGGGGGACAACAAGAGACCCAGTACTTC.

This clone showed up just a few times. The rearrangement joins TRBV29-1 to TRBJ2-1; D unclear. Between the trimmed V and J ends, which lost 6 bases and 0 bases, there was a span of 9 bases. This CDR3 contains 13 residues. Germline V CDR1 and CDR2: SQVTM, ANQGSEA. The CDR3, as DNA: TGCAGCGTCGATTCAAGCTCCTACAATGAGCAGTTCTTC. It codes for CSVDSSSYNEQFF.

This clone was seen only a few times. The chain joins TRBV5-1 to TRBJ1-6, with 9 bases fitting TRBD1. The germline gives CDR1 SGHRS, CDR2 YFSETQ. This CDR3 has 17 amino acids. With 0 bases clipped from V and 2 bases from J, the junction kept 3 bases outside the gene matches. DNA for the CDR3: TGCGCCAGCAGCTTGGCCGGGACAGGGACCTATAATTCACCCCTCCACTTT. This encodes CASSLAGTGTYNSPLHF.

This clone was found a few times. V gene TRBV2 combines with J gene TRBJ2-5, with 8 bases aligning to TRBD1. Unmatched junction bases numbered 5, after V lost 6 bases and J lost 5 bases. Germline assignment: CDR1 SNHLY and CDR2 FYNNEI. CDR3 length equals 13 residues. As DNA, the CDR3 is TGTGCCAGCAGGCAGGGGGCGGGTGAGACCCAGTACTTC. Protein product: CASRQGAGETQYF.

This chain links TRBV9 with TRBJ2-2; the D gene could be TRBD1 or TRBD2 (6 bases each). Trimming removed 6 bases from V and 6 bases from J, with 18 bases in between. The CDR3 is made up of 15 amino acids. In germline, CDR1 is SGDLS, CDR2 YYNGEE. The CDR3 is CASTQRGDLAGELFF. CDR3 bases: TGTGCCAGCACTCAAAGGGGGGATTTGGCCGGGGAGCTGTTTTTT.

V is TRBV29-1 and J is TRBJ1-2, with D maybe TRBD1 (6 bases). Per the germline V gene, CDR1 is SQVTM and CDR2 is ANQGSEA. The CDR3 is made up of 12 amino acids. CDR3 protein: CSSQGTNYGYTF. In DNA, the CDR3 is TGCAGTAGTCAGGGGACTAACTATGGCTACACCTTC.

Only a few counts were recorded for this clone. In DNA, the CDR3 is TGTGCCTGGAGACAGGGAGAGGATGGCTACACCTTC. Protein: CAWRQGEDGYTF. The chain has TRBV30 and TRBJ1-2, with D possibly TRBD1 on 6 matching bases. The CDR3 is 12 amino acids. The V end lost 3 bases, the J end lost 6 bases, and 11 bases lay between the germline ends. Germline V lookup: CDR1 GTSNPN, CDR2 SVGIG (reference sequence).

This clone has more than one count but fewer than ten. The chain joins TRBV30 to TRBJ1-6; the D gene is possibly TRBD1 (6 bases). This CDR3 spans 14 amino acids. The germline gives CDR1 GTSNPN, CDR2 SVGIG (reference sequence). With 3 bases removed from V and 4 bases from J, the gap between germline ends came to 10 bases. The CDR3 protein is CAWRSGQYNSPLHF. In DNA form, the CDR3 reads TGTGCCTGGAGGTCCGGACAGTATAATTCACCCCTCCACTTT.

This chain uses TRBV7-9 with TRBJ2-5; TRBD1 or TRBD2 may be the D gene (6 bases each). Germline assignment: CDR1 SEHNR and CDR2 FQNEAQ (reference sequence). V dropped 3 bases and J dropped 5 bases, with 13 bases sitting between them. The CDR3 loop spans 14 amino acids. This chain's CDR3 is CASSFGGGQETQYF. Here the CDR3 DNA reads TGTGCCAGCAGCTTCGGAGGGGGGCAGGAGACCCAGTACTTC.

In the case of this clone: The same CDR3 arises from other DNA sequences in this sample as well. The chain has TRBV28 and TRBJ2-5; 8 bases align to TRBD1. The CDR3 has 14 amino acids. The germline CDR1 and CDR2 sequences are MDHEN and SYDVKM. The J segment lost 2 bases and the V segment lost 5 bases, leaving 4 bases of the junction unmatched. CDR3 in DNA: TGTGCCAGCAGTCTGCAGGGGGCGCAAGAGACCCAGTACTTC. This encodes CASSLQGAQETQYF.

This clone was detected a few times. Other DNA sequences from this sample encode an identical CDR3 as well. The chain recombines TRBV5-1 with TRBJ2-1, with TRBD2 matching over 10 bases. Per germline, CDR1 SGHRS and CDR2 YFSETQ. CDR3 length: 15 residues. V shed 0 bases and J 10 bases; nucleotides not matched to a gene: 7. The CDR3 DNA is TGCGCCAGCAGCTTGGGAGTAGCGGGAGGTCAGGAGCAGTTCTTC. Its protein product is CASSLGVAGGQEQFF.

This clone was found a few times. The chain couples TRBV30 to TRBJ1-2; no reliable D call. CDR3 size: 13 residues. Germline-derived CDR1 and CDR2 are GTSNPN and SVGIG (reference sequence). The V and J ends lost 8 bases and 6 bases respectively, with 19 bases between them. The CDR3 region is CAHGTGSGHGYTF. CDR3 DNA sequence: TGTGCCCATGGTACGGGGTCTGGACATGGCTACACCTTC.